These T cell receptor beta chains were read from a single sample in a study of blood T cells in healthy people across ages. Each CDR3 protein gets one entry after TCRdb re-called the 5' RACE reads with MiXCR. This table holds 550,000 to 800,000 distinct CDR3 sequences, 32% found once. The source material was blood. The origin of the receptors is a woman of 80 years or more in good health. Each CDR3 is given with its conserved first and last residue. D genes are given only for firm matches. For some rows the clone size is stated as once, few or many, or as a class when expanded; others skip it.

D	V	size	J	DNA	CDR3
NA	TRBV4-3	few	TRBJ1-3	TGCGCCAGCAGCCAAGATCTAAGGGCAGGGGCCCACCGAAACACCATATATTTT	CASSQDLRAGAHRNTIYF
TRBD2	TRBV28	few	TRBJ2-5	TGTGCCAGCAGACAGGGGACTAGCGGCCTGGACGGAGAGACCCAGTACTTC	CASRQGTSGLDGETQYF
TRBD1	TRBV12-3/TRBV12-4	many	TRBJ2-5	TGTGCCAGCAGTTTGCTAGGGGGGACAGGTCGGGAGCAGTACTTC	CASSLLGGTGREQYF
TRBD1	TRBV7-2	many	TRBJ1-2	TGTGCCAGCAGCTTAAAAACAGGGGAGCGCTATGGCTACACCTTC	CASSLKTGERYGYTF
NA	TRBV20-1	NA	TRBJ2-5	TGCAGTGCTAGAGATTTTGCTAGCGCACAAGAGACCCAGTACTTC	CSARDFASAQETQYF
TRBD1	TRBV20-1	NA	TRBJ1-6	TGCAGTGCCTTGGACAGGGGCGTTTCACCCCTCCACTTT	CSALDRGVSPLHF
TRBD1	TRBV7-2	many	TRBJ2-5	TGTGCCAGCAGCGTCGGACAGGGGGTAGGAGAGACCCAGTACTTC	CASSVGQGVGETQYF
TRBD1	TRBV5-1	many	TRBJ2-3	TGCGCCAGCAGCCTACAGGGGGAGGGCACAGATACGCAGTATTTT	CASSLQGEGTDTQYF
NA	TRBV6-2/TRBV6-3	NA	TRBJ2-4	TGTGCCAGCAGTTACTCTATGAGAGACATTCAGTACTTC	CASSYSMRDIQYF
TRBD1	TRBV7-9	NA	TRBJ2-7	TGTGCCAGCACTTTAACTAGAAACCCCTCCCCGGGACAGCTCTACGAGCAGTACTTC	CASTLTRNPSPGQLYEQYF
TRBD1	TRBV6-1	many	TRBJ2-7	TGTGCCAGCAGTGAAGGGACAGGACCCTCCTACGAGCAGTACTTC	CASSEGTGPSYEQYF
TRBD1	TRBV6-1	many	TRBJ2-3	TGTGCCAGCAGGGGGGACAGGGGAGCAGATACGCAGTATTTT	CASRGDRGADTQYF
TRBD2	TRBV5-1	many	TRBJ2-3	TGCGCCAGCAGCCGGACCGGGACTAGTGGAGGCACAGATACGCAGTATTTT	CASSRTGTSGGTDTQYF
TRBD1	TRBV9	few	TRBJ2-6	TGTGCCAGCAGCATGCCGGTGGACAGGGGTCGCTCTGGGGCCAACGTCCTGACTTTC	CASSMPVDRGRSGANVLTF
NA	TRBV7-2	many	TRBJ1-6	TGTGCCAGCAGCTTAGCTCCCAGCTTGAATTCACCCCTCCACTTT	CASSLAPSLNSPLHF
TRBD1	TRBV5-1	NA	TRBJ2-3	TGCGCCAGCAGCCCGAGCTCAGGGGGTCGGACAGATACGCAGTATTTT	CASSPSSGGRTDTQYF
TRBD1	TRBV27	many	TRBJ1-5	TGTGCCAGCAGCCCTAGGGACAGGATTAGCAATCAGCCCCAGCATTTT	CASSPRDRISNQPQHF
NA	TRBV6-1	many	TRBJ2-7	TGTGCCAGCAGTCTTACTACTAACTACGAGCAGTACTTC	CASSLTTNYEQYF
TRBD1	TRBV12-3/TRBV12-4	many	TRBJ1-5	TGTGCCAGCAGTTCACCTGGACAGGGTTGGCAGCCCCAGCATTTT	CASSSPGQGWQPQHF
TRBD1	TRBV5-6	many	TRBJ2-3	TGTGCCAGCAGCAAACAGGGGGCAGATACGCAGTATTTT	CASSKQGADTQYF
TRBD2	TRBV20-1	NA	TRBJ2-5	TGCAGTGCCAGACGCGGGGGGCGCGTAGAGACCCAGTACTTC	CSARRGGRVETQYF
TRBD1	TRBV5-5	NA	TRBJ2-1	TGTGCCAGCAGCTTAGGGGGCGCCTACAATGGGCAGTTCTTC	CASSLGGAYNGQFF
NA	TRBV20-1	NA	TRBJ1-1	TGCAGTGCTCAGACAGAAGTTGAAGCTTTCTTT	CSAQTEVEAFF
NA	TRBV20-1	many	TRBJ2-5	TGCAGTGCTGTGGGGGAGACCCAGTACTTC	CSAVGETQYF
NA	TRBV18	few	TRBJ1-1	TGTGCCAGCTCACCCATTGTCCAGGGGCGCGGAGCTTTCTTT	CASSPIVQGRGAFF
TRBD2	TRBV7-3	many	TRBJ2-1	TGTGCCAGCAGCTTAGTTCAAGCGGGGGGGCTAAATGAGCAGTTCTTC	CASSLVQAGGLNEQFF
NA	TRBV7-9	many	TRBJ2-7	TGTGCCAGCAGCTTATGGGAAGGGGTCTACGAGCAGTACTTC	CASSLWEGVYEQYF
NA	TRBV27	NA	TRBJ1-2	TGTGCCAGCAGTTTTGGGGGTGGGGCCTATGGCTACACCTTC	CASSFGGGAYGYTF
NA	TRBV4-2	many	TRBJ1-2	TGTGCCAGCAGCCAGCCAACCGATGGCTACACCTTC	CASSQPTDGYTF
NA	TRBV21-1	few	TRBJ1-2	TGTGCCAGCAGCAAAGGGCCTGGTTCTGGGCCTTCGAGGCCTAACTATGGCTACACCTTC	CASSKGPGSGPSRPNYGYTF
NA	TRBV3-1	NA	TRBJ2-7	TGTGCCAGCAGTGTCCGGGACCGCGAGCAGTACTTC	CASSVRDREQYF
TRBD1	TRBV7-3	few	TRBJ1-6	TGTGCCAGCAGCTTACAGGGGGCGAATTCACCCCTCCACTTT	CASSLQGANSPLHF
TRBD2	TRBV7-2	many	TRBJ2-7	TGTGCCAGCAGCTCGCAGAAGCGGGGGGGGGTAGGGTCCTACGAGCAGTACTTC	CASSSQKRGGVGSYEQYF
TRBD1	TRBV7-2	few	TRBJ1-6	TGTGCCAGCAGCTTTGACAGGGGGCATAATTCACCCCTCCACTTT	CASSFDRGHNSPLHF
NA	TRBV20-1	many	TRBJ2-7	TGCAGTGCTAGAGATCCGACCGGGGGATCGGACGAGCAGTACTTC	CSARDPTGGSDEQYF
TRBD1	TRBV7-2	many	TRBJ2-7	TGTGCCAGCAGCCACGAAGGGACAGCAAGACGCGAGCAGTACTTC	CASSHEGTARREQYF
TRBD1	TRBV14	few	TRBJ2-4	TGTGCCAGCAGCCAGGGACAGGGACGCATTCAGTACTTC	CASSQGQGRIQYF
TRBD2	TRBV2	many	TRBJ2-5	TGTGCCAGCAGTTATAGCGGGGGCCACTCAACAGAGACCCAGTACTTC	CASSYSGGHSTETQYF
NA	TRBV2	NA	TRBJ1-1	TGTGCCAGCAGTGTAAGACAGGAAGTTAGAGCTTTCTTT	CASSVRQEVRAFF
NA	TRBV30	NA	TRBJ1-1	TGTGCCTGGAGCGACACGGGGAGGACTGAAGCTTTCTTT	CAWSDTGRTEAFF
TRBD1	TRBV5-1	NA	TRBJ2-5	TGCGCCAGCAGCTTGTCGGGATCGACAGGGGGCCAAGAGACCCAGTACTTC	CASSLSGSTGGQETQYF
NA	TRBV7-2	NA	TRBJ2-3	TGCGCCAGCAGCTTAGGGGGGACCACAGATGCGCAGTATTTT	CASSLGGTTDAQYF
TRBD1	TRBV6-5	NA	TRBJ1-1	TGTGCCAGCAGCCTGACGACAGGGGTGCACACTGAAGCTTTCTTT	CASSLTTGVHTEAFF
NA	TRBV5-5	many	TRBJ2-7	TGTGCCAGCAGCTTGGCCCCACAGGGAAGCTACGAGCAGTACTTC	CASSLAPQGSYEQYF
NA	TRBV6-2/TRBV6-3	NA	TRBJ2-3	TGTGCCAGCATCCGGGACGACCGGCCTCAGTTTACGCAGTATTTT	CASIRDDRPQFTQYF
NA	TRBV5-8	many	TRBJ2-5	TGTGCCAGCAGCTTCGAGGGGCCCAAGGAGCAGTACTTC	CASSFEGPKEQYF
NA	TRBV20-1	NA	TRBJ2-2	TGCAGTGCTAGAGATCCGGGACTCACCGGGGAGCTGTTTTTT	CSARDPGLTGELFF
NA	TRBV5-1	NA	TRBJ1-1	TGCGCCAGCAGCTTGCGGTACAGGGCTTCAAACACTGAAGCTTTCTTT	CASSLRYRASNTEAFF
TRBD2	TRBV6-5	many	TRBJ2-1	TGTGCCAGCAAAAAAGCGGGGGGCTTCTACAATGAGCAGTTCTTC	CASKKAGGFYNEQFF